These 21 T cell receptor beta chains share one sample of origin, sequenced in a study of cytomegalovirus exposure and HLA in healthy donors. The table came from immunoSEQ multiplex PCR; TCRdb's copy has only in-frame clones and leaves some out. The sample has 150,000 to 200,000 clones, 86% seen once. Sequenced sample: PBMCs. The receptors shown here come from a woman under 30 in good health and CMV-seronegative.

J is TRBJ1-4 and V is TRBV5-1; D call uncertain. With 5 bases removed from V and 3 bases from J, the gap between germline ends came to 8 bases. Germline assignment: CDR1 SGHRS and CDR2 YFSETQ. The CDR3 has 13 amino acids. The CDR3 region has the DNA TGCGCCAGCAGACTAGACGCTAATGAAAAACTGTTTTTT. The encoded protein is CASRLDANEKLFF.

This clone is a singleton in its sample. The rearrangement uses TRBV6-6 and TRBJ1-2; D is possibly TRBD1 (6 bases). This CDR3 contains 14 residues. CDR1 is MNHNY and CDR2 is SVGAGI in the germline V gene (reference sequence). Trimming shortened V by 6 bases and J by 4 bases, and 15 bases separated the two germline ends. CDR3 bases: TGTGCCAGCAGCCCTCTGACAGGCCCCTATGGCTACACCTTC. It encodes CASSPLTGPYGYTF.

This rearrangement joins TRBV30 to TRBJ1-5; tentatively, D is TRBD1 (6 bases). This CDR3 spans 14 amino acids. Between the trimmed V and J ends, which lost 0 bases and 5 bases, there was a span of 11 bases. Germline V CDR1 and CDR2: GTSNPN, SVGIG (reference sequence). CDR3 DNA: TGTGCCTGGAGTGTACAGGGCCTCGATCAGCCCCAGCATTTT. Its translation: CAWSVQGLDQPQHF.

This clone was seen only a few times. The J gene is TRBJ1-1, the V gene TRBV11-2; D gene unclear. Per germline, CDR1 SGHAT and CDR2 FQNNGV. The CDR3 runs 14 residues. V lost 0 bases, J lost 4 bases, and 9 bases lay in between. The CDR3 protein is CASSLDGAGTEAFF. The CDR3 coding sequence is TGTGCCAGCAGCTTAGATGGCGCGGGCACTGAAGCTTTCTTT.

CDR3 region: CASSLLDSSYEQYF. CDR3 DNA: TGCGCCAGCAGCTTGTTGGACAGTAGCTACGAGCAGTACTTC. This chain connects TRBV5-1 to TRBJ2-7, with a weak D call TRBD1 (6 bases). The CDR3 loop spans 14 amino acids. V gave up 1 base and J gave up 3 bases, with 11 bases separating them. Germline V lookup: CDR1 SGHRS, CDR2 YFSETQ.

This clone was seen only once. This CDR3 is CASRIWTGFTVRYNEQFF. The CDR3 nucleotides are TGTGCCAGCAGAATTTGGACAGGGTTCACGGTCCGTTACAATGAGCAGTTCTTC. The chain is built from TRBV6-4 and TRBJ2-1; 8 positions match TRBD1. After removal of 6 bases from V and 4 bases from J, the junction contained 17 bases not matched to a gene. Germline CDR1 and CDR2: MRHNA and SNTAGT. This CDR3 spans 18 amino acids.

The chain employs TRBV27 and TRBJ2-1; the match to TRBD2 covers 7 bases. V trimming: 7 bases; J trimming: 5 bases; junction bases outside the gene matches: 11. Germline assignment: CDR1 MNHEY and CDR2 SMNVEV (reference sequence). This CDR3 is 15 amino acids long. The CDR3 spells CASNPSGTIHNEQFF. In DNA, the CDR3 is TGTGCCAGCAACCCCTCCGGGACTATCCACAATGAGCAGTTCTTC.

A single count supports this clone. V and J are TRBV18 and TRBJ1-2, with D maybe TRBD1 (5 bases). The CDR3 loop spans 17 amino acids. Trimming removed 2 bases at V and 0 bases at J, with 16 bases between. CDR1 and CDR2 (germline): KGHSH, LQKENI. CDR3 region: CASSPSIRVEANYGYTF. DNA of the CDR3: TGTGCCAGCTCACCATCGATCAGGGTTGAGGCTAACTATGGCTACACCTTC.

This chain links TRBV10-1 with TRBJ2-7, with a weak D call TRBD2 (5 bases). Per the germline V gene, CDR1 is WNHNN and CDR2 is SYGVQD (reference sequence). The germline V and J ends were trimmed by 0 bases and 4 bases, with 13 bases remaining between them. The CDR3 totals 15 residues. The CDR3 region has the DNA TGCGCCAGCAGTGAGTCGTCGAGGAGAGGGTACGAGCAGTACTTC. This gives the protein CASSESSRRGYEQYF.

The table lists this clone with a count of one. One base away lies a much larger clone, so this may be a sequencing read error. This chain connects TRBV7-2 to TRBJ1-2; TRBD1 agrees at 12 bases. V shed 5 bases, J shed 7 bases, and the junction held 5 bases outside the gene matches. This CDR3 has 14 residues. The germline V gene encodes CDR1 SGHTA and CDR2 FQGNSA. The CDR3 nucleotides are TGTGCCAGCAGCCCCGGGACAGGGGGCTTTGGCTACACCTTC. Translated: CASSPGTGGFGYTF. Full variable domain (outside the CDR3, taken from reference TRBV7-2 and TRBJ1-2): GAGVSQSPSNKVTEKGKDVELRCDPISGHTALYWYRQSLGQGLEFLIYFQGNSAPDKSGLPSDRFSAERTGGSVSTLTIQRTQQEDSAVYLCASSPGTGGFGYTFGSGTRLTVV.

The V gene is TRBV10-2, the J gene TRBJ1-5; D uncertain. This CDR3 is 14 amino acids long. V was trimmed by 10 bases and J by 1 base, leaving 14 bases between them. Germline V gene data show CDR1 as WSHSY and CDR2 as SAAADI. CDR3 in DNA: TGCGCCACCCTGCCCTTCAGGAGCAATCAGCCCCAGCATTTT. It encodes CATLPFRSNQPQHF.

The rearrangement uses TRBV5-1 and TRBJ2-7, with D perhaps TRBD2 (6 bases). CDR1 and CDR2 from the germline V gene are SGHRS and YFSETQ. This CDR3 spans 15 amino acids. Trimming shortened V by 2 bases and J by 6 bases, and 18 bases separated the two germline ends. The CDR3 DNA is TGCGCCAGCAGCTTCCTTGGGGACTTCCCTAGCGAGCAGTACTTC. Its translation: CASSFLGDFPSEQYF.

V usage is TRBV27 and J usage is TRBJ1-5, with 10 bases matching TRBD1. The CDR3 is 19 amino acids. Germline loops: CDR1 MNHEY, CDR2 SMNVEV (reference sequence). The V segment lost 5 bases and the J segment 3 bases; nucleotides outside the gene matches: 16. CDR3 residues: CASSPRSGTGALINQPQHF. CDR3 bases: TGTGCCAGCAGTCCAAGATCCGGGACAGGGGCCCTAATCAATCAGCCCCAGCATTTT.

The V gene is TRBV29-1, the J gene TRBJ2-5; 9 nucleotides line up with TRBD1. Germline loops: CDR1 SQVTM, CDR2 ANQGSEA. After removal of 5 bases from V and 6 bases from J, the junction contained 4 bases not matched to a gene. The CDR3 loop spans 12 amino acids. Here the CDR3 reads CSVRQGGQTQYF. The CDR3 nucleotides read TGCAGCGTTCGACAGGGGGGGCAGACCCAGTACTTC. Full variable domain (remainder filled in from reference TRBV29-1 and TRBJ2-5): SAVISQKPSRDICQRGTSLTIQCQVDSQVTMMFWYRQQPGQSLTLIATANQGSEATYESGFVIDKFPISRPNLTFSTLTVSNMSPEDSSIYLCSVRQGGQTQYFGPGTRLLVL.

This clone was counted once. J is TRBJ2-1 and V is TRBV5-8, with TRBD1 matching over 7 bases. The ends lost 6 bases at V and 3 bases at J; junction bases unmatched: 9. Per germline, CDR1 SGHTS and CDR2 YDEGEE. The CDR3 length is 15 residues. CDR3 protein: CASTYTGVGYNEQFF. The DNA of the CDR3 is TGTGCCAGCACCTACACAGGGGTAGGCTACAATGAGCAGTTCTTC.

This clone was found once. The V call is TRBV7-9, the J call TRBJ2-5, with 10 bases that match TRBD2. The CDR3 runs to 15 residues. The V segment lost 8 bases and the J segment 5 bases; nucleotides outside the gene matches: 11. Germline V gene sequence: CDR1 SEHNR, CDR2 FQNEAQ (reference sequence). Here the CDR3 reads CASGVEREGFETQYF. CDR3 coding DNA: TGTGCCAGCGGGGTAGAGCGGGAGGGCTTCGAGACCCAGTACTTC.

The chain recombines TRBV19 with TRBJ2-2; 11 nucleotides match TRBD2. The germline V gene has CDR1 LNHDA and CDR2 SQIVND (reference sequence). Trimming took 6 bases from V and 1 from J; bases not matched to a gene: 1. This CDR3 is 15 amino acids long. CDR3 nucleotides: TGTGCCAGTAGGCTAGCGGGGGGGAACACCGGGGAGCTGTTTTTT. Amino acids: CASRLAGGNTGELFF.

The V call is TRBV6-4, the J call TRBJ2-1, with a weak D call TRBD2 (6 bases). Germline loops: CDR1 MRHNA, CDR2 SNTAGT. V dropped 5 bases and J dropped 7 bases, with 21 bases sitting between them. This CDR3 contains 16 residues. Here the CDR3 DNA reads TGTGCCAGCAGTAATCGGGGAGGCTCTGGGGGGAATGAGCAGTTCTTC. Protein: CASSNRGGSGGNEQFF.

The chain has TRBV7-2 and TRBJ2-1; 7 bases agree with TRBD2. Germline assignment: CDR1 SGHTA and CDR2 FQGNSA. Trimming cost V 5 bases and J 8 bases; bases outside gene matches: 9. CDR3 length: 14 amino acids. This chain's CDR3 is CASSLQRGFHEQFF. The CDR3 DNA follows: TGTGCCAGCAGCCTCCAGCGGGGTTTCCATGAGCAGTTCTTC. Full variable domain (outside the CDR3, taken from reference TRBV7-2 and TRBJ2-1): GAGVSQSPSNKVTEKGKDVELRCDPISGHTALYWYRQSLGQGLEFLIYFQGNSAPDKSGLPSDRFSAERTGGSVSTLTIQRTQQEDSAVYLCASSLQRGFHEQFFGPGTRLTVL.

This clone has more than one count but fewer than ten. V gene TRBV6-5 combines with J gene TRBJ1-4; the match to TRBD1 covers 7 bases. This CDR3 has 13 amino acids. Per germline, CDR1 MNHEY and CDR2 SVGAGI. V trimming: 5 bases; J trimming: 8 bases; junction bases outside the gene matches: 5. The CDR3 sequence: CASSRQGGEKLFF. In DNA, the CDR3 is TGTGCCAGCAGTAGACAGGGCGGGGAAAAACTGTTTTTT.

In this sample, this clone turned up once. The chain employs TRBV5-5 and TRBJ1-5, with TRBD1 matching over 12 bases. V trimming: 0 bases; J trimming: 0 bases; junction bases outside the gene matches: 10. Per germline, CDR1 SGHKS and CDR2 YYEKEE (reference sequence). This CDR3 comprises 20 residues. The CDR3 here is CASSLAFGTGGQISNQPQHF. As DNA, the CDR3 is TGTGCCAGCAGCTTGGCTTTTGGGACAGGGGGCCAAATTAGCAATCAGCCCCAGCATTTT.